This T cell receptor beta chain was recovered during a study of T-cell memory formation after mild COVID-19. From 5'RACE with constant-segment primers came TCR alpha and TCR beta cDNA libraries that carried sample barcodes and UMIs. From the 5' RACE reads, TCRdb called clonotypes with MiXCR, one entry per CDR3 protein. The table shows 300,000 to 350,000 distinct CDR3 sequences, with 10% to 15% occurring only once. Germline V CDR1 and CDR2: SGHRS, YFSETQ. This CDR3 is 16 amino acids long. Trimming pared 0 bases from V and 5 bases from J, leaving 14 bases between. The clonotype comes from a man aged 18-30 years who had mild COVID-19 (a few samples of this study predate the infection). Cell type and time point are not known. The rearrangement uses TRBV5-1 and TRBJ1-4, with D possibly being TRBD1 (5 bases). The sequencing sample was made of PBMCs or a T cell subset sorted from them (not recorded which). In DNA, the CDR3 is TGCGCCAGCAGCTTGGATCGCCAGGGATGGAATGAAAAACTGTTTTTT. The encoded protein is CASSLDRQGWNEKLFF.